This TCR beta chain was recovered during a study of T cells in Graves' hyperthyroidism and ophthalmopathy. This clonotype occurred many times. Its antigen is unknown. Study-wide findings and caveats: Ophthalmopathy was told apart from stable hyperthyroidism by a 13 V-J model.

What was amplified from RNA transcripts were TCR beta CDR3 regions. First-round RT-PCR targeting the TCR CDR3 was performed with the HTBI primer set. TCRdb itself ran the multiplex PCR reads through MiXCR, one entry per CDR3 protein. This sample has under 250,000 distinct CDR3 sequences, with around a sixth found just once. No ophthalmopathy progression within 18 months constituted stable Graves' hyperthyroidism. The CDR3 loop spans 15 amino acids. V dropped 4 bases and J dropped 0 bases, with 11 bases sitting between them. CDR1 and CDR2 (germline): LNHDA, SQIVND (reference sequence). Material: blood. This chain connects TRBV19 to TRBJ2-3; the D gene is possibly TRBD2 (5 bases). This clonotype originated in a woman aged 50 to 60 with Graves' hyperthyroidism. The CDR3: CASSRRGTSTDTQYF. The CDR3, as DNA: TGTGCCAGTAGTAGACGGGGTACAAGCACAGATACGCAGTATTTT.